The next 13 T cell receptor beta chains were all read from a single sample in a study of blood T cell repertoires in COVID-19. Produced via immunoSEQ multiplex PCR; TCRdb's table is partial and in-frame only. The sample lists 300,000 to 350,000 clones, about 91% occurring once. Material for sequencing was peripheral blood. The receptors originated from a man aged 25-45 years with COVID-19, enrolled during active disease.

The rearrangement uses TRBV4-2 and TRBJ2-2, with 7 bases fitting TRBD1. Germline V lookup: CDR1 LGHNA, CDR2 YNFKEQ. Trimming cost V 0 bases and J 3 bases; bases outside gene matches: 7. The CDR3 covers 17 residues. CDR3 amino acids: CASSQDPGQAHTGELFF. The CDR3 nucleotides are TGTGCCAGCAGCCAAGATCCCGGACAGGCCCACACCGGGGAGCTGTTTTTT.

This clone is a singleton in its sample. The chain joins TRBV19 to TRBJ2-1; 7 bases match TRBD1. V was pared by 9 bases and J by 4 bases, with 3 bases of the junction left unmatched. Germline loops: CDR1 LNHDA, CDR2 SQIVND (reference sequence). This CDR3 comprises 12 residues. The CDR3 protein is CASRDSYNEQFF. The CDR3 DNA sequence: TGTGCCAGCAGGGACAGTTACAATGAGCAGTTCTTC. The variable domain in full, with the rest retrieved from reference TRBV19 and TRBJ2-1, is DGGITQSPKYLFRKEGQNVTLSCEQNLNHDAMYWYRQDPGQGLRLIYYSQIVNDFQKGDIAEGYSVSREKKESFPLTVTSAQKNPTAFYLCASRDSYNEQFFGPGTRLTVL.

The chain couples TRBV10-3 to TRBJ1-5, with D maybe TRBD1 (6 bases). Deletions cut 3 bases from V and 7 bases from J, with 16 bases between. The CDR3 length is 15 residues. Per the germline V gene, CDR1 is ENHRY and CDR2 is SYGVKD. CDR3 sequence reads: CAISELPGAQQPQHF. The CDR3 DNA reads TGTGCCATCAGTGAATTGCCAGGGGCGCAACAGCCCCAGCATTTT.

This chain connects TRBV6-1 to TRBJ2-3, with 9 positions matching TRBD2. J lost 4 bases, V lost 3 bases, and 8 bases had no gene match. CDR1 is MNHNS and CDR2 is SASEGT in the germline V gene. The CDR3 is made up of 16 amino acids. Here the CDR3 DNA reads TGTGCCAGCAGTGATGTAGGCGGGGGGGCCCCAGATACGCAGTATTTT. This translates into CASSDVGGGAPDTQYF.

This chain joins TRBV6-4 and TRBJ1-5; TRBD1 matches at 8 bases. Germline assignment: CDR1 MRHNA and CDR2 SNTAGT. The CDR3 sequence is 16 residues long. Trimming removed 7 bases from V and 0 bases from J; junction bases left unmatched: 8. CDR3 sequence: CASNRTGSYSNQPQHF. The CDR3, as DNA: TGTGCCAGCAATCGGACAGGGAGCTATAGCAATCAGCCCCAGCATTTT.

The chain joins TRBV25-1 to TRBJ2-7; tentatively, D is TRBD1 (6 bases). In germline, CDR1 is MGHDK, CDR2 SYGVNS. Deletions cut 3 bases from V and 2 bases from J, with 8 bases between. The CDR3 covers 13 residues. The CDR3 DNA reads TGTGCCAGCAGTGAGTGGGACACCTACGAGCAGTACTTC. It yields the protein CASSEWDTYEQYF.

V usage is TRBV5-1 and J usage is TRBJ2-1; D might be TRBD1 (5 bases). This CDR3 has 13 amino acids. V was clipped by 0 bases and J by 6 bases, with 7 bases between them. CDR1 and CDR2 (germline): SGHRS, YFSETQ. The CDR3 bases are TGCGCCAGCAGCTTGGGACAGCTCAATGAGCAGTTCTTC. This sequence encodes CASSLGQLNEQFF.

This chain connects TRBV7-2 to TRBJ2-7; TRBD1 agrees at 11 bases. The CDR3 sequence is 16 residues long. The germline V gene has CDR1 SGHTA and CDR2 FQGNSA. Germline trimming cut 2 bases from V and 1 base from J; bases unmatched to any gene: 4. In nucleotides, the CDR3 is TGTGCCAGCAGCTTACTGGGGGACAGGGGGTCCTACGAGCAGTACTTC. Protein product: CASSLLGDRGSYEQYF. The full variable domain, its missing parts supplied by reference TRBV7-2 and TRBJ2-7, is GAGVSQSPSNKVTEKGKDVELRCDPISGHTALYWYRQSLGQGLEFLIYFQGNSAPDKSGLPSDRFSAERTGGSVSTLTIQRTQQEDSAVYLCASSLLGDRGSYEQYFGPGTRLTVT.

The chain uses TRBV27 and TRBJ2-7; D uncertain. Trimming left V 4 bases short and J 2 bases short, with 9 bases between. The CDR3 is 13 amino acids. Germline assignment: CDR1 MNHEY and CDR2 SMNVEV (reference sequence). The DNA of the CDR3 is TGTGCCAGCAGTTACGCCCGGGCCTACGAGCAGTACTTC. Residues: CASSYARAYEQYF.

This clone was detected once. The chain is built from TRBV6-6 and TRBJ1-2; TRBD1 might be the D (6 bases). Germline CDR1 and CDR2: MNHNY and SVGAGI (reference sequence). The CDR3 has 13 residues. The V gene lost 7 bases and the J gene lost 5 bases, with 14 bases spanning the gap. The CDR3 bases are TGTGCCAGCACCGGGACACCCGCTTATGGCTACACCTTC. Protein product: CASTGTPAYGYTF.

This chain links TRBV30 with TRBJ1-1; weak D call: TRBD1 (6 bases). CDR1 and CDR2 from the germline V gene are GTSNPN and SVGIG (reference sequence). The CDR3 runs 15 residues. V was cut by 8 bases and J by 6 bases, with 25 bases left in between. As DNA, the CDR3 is TGTGCCAGGGGGGGGCGTCTGGCCATGGGCGCTGAAGCTTTCTTT. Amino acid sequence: CARGGRLAMGAEAFF.

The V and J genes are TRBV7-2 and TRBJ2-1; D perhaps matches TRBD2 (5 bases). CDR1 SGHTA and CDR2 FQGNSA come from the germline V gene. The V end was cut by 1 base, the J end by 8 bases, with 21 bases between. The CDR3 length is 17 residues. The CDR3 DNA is TGTGCCAGCAGCTTAGTGGGGAGTTGGGTCAAGTACTATGAGCAGTTCTTC. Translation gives CASSLVGSWVKYYEQFF.

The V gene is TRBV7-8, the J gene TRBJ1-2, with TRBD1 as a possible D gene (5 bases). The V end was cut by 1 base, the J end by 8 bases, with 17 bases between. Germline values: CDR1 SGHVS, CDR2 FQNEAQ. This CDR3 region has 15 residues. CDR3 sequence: CASSLDSPGSRGYTF. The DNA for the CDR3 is TGTGCCAGCAGCTTAGACAGTCCAGGGTCACGGGGCTACACCTTC.